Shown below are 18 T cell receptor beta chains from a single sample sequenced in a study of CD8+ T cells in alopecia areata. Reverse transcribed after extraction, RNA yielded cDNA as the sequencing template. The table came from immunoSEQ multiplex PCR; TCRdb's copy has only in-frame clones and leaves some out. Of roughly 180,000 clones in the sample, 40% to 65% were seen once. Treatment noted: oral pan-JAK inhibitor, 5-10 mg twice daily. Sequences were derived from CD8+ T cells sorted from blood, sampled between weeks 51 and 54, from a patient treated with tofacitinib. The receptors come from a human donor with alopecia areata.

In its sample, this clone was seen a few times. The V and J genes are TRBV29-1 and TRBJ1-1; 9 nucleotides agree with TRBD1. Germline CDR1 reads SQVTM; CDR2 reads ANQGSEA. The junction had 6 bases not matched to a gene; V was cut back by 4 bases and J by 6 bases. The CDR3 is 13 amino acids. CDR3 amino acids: CSVAGTGQSEAFF. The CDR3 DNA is TGCAGCGTTGCCGGGACAGGGCAGTCTGAAGCTTTCTTT.

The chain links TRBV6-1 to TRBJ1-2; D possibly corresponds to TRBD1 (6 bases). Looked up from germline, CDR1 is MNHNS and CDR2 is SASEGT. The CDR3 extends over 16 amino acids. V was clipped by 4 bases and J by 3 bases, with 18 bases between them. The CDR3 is CASSGGGAAADYGYTF. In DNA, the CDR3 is TGTGCCAGCAGTGGAGGGGGGGCGGCGGCGGACTATGGCTACACCTTC.

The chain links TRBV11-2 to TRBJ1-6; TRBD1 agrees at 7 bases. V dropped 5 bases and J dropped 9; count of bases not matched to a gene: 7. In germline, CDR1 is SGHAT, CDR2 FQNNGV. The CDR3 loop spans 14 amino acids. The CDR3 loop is CASSPGQTVSPLHF. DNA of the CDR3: TGTGCCAGCAGCCCGGGACAGACCGTTTCACCCCTCCACTTT.

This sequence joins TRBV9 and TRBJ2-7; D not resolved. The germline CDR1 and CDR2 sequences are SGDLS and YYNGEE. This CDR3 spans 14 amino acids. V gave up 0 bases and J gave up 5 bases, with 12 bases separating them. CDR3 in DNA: TGTGCCAGCAGCGTAGACATTGGCTATAACGAGCAGTACTTC. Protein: CASSVDIGYNEQYF.

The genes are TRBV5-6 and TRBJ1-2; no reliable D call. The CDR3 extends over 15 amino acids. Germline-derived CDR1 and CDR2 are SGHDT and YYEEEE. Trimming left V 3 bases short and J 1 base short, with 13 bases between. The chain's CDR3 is CASSSILDGNYGYTF. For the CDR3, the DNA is TGTGCCAGCAGCTCAATTCTGGACGGTAACTATGGCTACACCTTC.

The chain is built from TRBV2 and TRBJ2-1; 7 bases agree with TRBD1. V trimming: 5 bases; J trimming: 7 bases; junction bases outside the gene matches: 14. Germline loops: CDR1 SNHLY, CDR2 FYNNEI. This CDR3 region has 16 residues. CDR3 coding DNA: TGTGCCAGCAGTCACTCGGCCCGACAGGGAATGAATGAGCAGTTCTTC. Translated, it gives CASSHSARQGMNEQFF.

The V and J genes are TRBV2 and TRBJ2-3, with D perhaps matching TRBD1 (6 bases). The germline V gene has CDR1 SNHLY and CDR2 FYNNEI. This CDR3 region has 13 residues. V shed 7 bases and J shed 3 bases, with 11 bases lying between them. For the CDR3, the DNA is TGTGCCAGCAATGGACAGTTGACAGATACGCAGTATTTT. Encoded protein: CASNGQLTDTQYF.

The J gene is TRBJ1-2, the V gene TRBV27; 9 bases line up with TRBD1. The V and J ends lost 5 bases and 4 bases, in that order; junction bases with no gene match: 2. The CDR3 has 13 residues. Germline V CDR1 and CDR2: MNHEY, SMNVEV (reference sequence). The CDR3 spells CASSGTGTYGYTF. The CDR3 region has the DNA TGTGCCAGCAGTGGGACAGGGACCTATGGCTACACCTTC.

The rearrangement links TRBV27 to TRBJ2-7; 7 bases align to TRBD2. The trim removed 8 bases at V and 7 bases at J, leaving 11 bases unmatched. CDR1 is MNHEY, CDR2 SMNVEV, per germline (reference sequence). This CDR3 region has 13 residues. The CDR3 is CASVGRGEWEQYF. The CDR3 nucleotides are TGTGCCAGCGTCGGACGGGGGGAATGGGAGCAGTACTTC.

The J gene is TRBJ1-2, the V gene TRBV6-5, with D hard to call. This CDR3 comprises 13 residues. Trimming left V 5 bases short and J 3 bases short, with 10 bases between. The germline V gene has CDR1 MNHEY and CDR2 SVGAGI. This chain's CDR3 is CASSEETHYGYTF. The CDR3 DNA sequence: TGTGCCAGCAGTGAAGAGACACACTATGGCTACACCTTC.

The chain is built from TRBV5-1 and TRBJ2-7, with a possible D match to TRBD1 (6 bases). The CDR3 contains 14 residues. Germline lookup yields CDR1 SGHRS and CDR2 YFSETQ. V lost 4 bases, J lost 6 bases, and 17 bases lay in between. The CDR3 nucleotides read TGCGCCAGCAGCGCCGGACAACGAGGGGGCGAGCAGTACTTC. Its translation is CASSAGQRGGEQYF.

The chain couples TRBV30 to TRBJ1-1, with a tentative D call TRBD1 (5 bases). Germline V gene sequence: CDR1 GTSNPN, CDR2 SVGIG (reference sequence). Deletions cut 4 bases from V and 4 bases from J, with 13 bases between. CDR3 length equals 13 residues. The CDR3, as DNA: TGTGCCTGGACTGTGGGGGGAGGCACTGAAGCTTTCTTT. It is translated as CAWTVGGGTEAFF.

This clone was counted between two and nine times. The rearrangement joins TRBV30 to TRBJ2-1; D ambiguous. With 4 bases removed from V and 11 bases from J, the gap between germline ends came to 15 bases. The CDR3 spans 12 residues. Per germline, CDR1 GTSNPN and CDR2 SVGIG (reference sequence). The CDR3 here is CAWNDGGPQQFF. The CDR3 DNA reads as TGTGCCTGGAACGACGGTGGGCCTCAGCAGTTCTTC. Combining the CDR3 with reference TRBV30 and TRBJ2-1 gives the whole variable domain SQTIHQWPATLVQPVGSPLSLECTVEGTSNPNLYWYRQAAGRGLQLLFYSVGIGQISSEVPQNLSASRPQDRQFILSSKKLLLSDSGFYLCAWNDGGPQQFFGPGTRLTVL.

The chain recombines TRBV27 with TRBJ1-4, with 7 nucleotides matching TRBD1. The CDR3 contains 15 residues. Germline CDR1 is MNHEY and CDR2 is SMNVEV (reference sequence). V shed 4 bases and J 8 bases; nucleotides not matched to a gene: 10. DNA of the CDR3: TGTGCCAGCAGTTACAGACAGGGCGGAAAAGAAAAACTGTTTTTT. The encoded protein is CASSYRQGGKEKLFF.

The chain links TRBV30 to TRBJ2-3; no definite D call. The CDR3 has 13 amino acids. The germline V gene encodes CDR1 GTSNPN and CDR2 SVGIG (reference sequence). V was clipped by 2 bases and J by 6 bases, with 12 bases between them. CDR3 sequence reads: CAWSTGDSDTQYF. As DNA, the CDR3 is TGTGCCTGGAGTACTGGGGATTCCGATACGCAGTATTTT. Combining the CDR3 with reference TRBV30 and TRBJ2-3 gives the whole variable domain SQTIHQWPATLVQPVGSPLSLECTVEGTSNPNLYWYRQAAGRGLQLLFYSVGIGQISSEVPQNLSASRPQDRQFILSSKKLLLSDSGFYLCAWSTGDSDTQYFGPGTRLTVL.

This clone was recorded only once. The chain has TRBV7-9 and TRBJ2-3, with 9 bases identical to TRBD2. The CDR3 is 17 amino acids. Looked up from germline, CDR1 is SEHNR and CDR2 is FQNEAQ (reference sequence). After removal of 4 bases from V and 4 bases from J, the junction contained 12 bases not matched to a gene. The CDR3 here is CASSSPISGGSADTQYF. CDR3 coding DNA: TGTGCCAGCAGCTCACCAATTAGCGGGGGAAGCGCAGATACGCAGTATTTT. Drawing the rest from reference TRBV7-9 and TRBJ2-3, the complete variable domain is DTGVSQNPRHKITKRGQNVTFRCDPISEHNRLYWYRQTLGQGPEFLTYFQNEAQLEKSRLLSDRFSAERPKGSFSTLEIQRTEQGDSAMYLCASSSPISGGSADTQYFGPGTRLTVL.

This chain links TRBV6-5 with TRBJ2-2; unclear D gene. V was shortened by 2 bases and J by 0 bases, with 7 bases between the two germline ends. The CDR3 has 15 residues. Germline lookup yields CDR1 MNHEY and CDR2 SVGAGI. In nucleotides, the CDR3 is TGTGCCAGCAGTTACGTTCAGGCGAACACCGGGGAGCTGTTTTTT. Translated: CASSYVQANTGELFF.

For the CDR3, the DNA is TGTGCCAGCAGCGCCCGGACACTGAACACCGGGGAGCTGTTTTTT. It yields the protein CASSARTLNTGELFF. The chain combines TRBV7-9 with TRBJ2-2; TRBD1 is a possible D gene (5 bases). V was trimmed by 5 bases and J by 1 base, leaving 11 bases between them. CDR1 is SEHNR, CDR2 FQNEAQ, per germline (reference sequence). This CDR3 is 15 amino acids long.